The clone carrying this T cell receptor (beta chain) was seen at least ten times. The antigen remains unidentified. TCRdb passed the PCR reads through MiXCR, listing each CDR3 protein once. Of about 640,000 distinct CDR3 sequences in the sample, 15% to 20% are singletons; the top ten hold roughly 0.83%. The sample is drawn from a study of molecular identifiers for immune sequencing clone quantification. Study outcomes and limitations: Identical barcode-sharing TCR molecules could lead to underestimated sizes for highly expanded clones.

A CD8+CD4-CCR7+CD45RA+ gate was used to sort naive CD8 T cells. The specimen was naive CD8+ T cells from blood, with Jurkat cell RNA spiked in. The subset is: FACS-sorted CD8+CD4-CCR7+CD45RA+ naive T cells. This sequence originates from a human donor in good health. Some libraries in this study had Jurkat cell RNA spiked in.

The CDR3 DNA is TGTGCCAGCAGCTCTAAAGGGACTCTGGGCAATCAGCCCCAGCATTTT. Amino acid sequence: CASSSKGTLGNQPQHF. The rearrangement joins TRBV5-6 to TRBJ1-5; TRBD1 is a possible D gene (5 bases). The CDR3 contains 16 residues. Germline-derived CDR1 and CDR2 are SGHDT and YYEEEE. V shed 3 bases and J shed 2 bases, with 15 bases lying between them.